The clone carrying this TCR beta chain came up a few times. Other DNA sequences in this specimen translate into the identical CDR3. These data originate in a study of beta chain features in type 1 diabetes. V gave up 0 bases and J gave up 2 bases, with 6 bases separating them. CDR1 and CDR2 (germline): SGDLS, YYNGEE. This CDR3 is 14 amino acids long. Sequenced material consisted of expressed TCRB transcripts (all of the isolated RNA was reverse transcribed). The repertoire was sequenced with immunoSEQ multiplex PCR; TCRdb's copy has only in-frame clones and lacks some. Here the sample spans under 450,000 clones, around 14% being singletons.

This clonotype originated in a man aged 25-45 years in good health. The sequenced sample consisted of naive CD4+ T cells from blood. The gene calls are TRBV9 and TRBJ1-5; no reliable D call. The DNA of the CDR3 is TGTGCCAGCAGCGTAGGGCAGGGCAATCAGCCCCAGCATTTT. This translates into CASSVGQGNQPQHF.